This is a list of T cell receptor beta chains from one sample in a study of vaccination effects on CD4 cells after COVID-19. The assay was immunoSEQ multiplex PCR, and TCRdb's table has in-frame clones only and misses some. The sample lists 50,000 to 75,000 clones, under 85% occurring once. The antigens of these receptors remain unknown. This material consisted of CD4+ T cells from PBMCs cultured without peptide, taken before COVID-19 vaccination. The receptors here all came from a human donor who had a prior SARS-CoV-2 infection. Both conserved end residues are part of each CDR3. The D gene is left open where the match is weak. Size tells how often a clone was seen (once, few, many) or the class of an expanded clone, and some rows leave it out.

DNA: TGTGCCAGCAGCCAAGATAGGCCTAGCGGGACCAGTAGCTCCTACAATGAGCAGTTCTTC; CDR3: CASSQDRPSGTSSSYNEQFF; size: .; D: TRBD2; V: TRBV4-2; J: TRBJ2-1
DNA: TGTGCCAGCAGCATATGGGACAGGGGGAACTCGGACACTGAAGCTTTCTTT; CDR3: CASSIWDRGNSDTEAFF; size: .; D: TRBD1; V: TRBV5-6; J: TRBJ1-1
DNA: TGTGCCAGCAGTTTATTTTCCGGGGCAGCCTACAATGAGCAGTTCTTC; CDR3: CASSLFSGAAYNEQFF; size: .; D: .; V: TRBV27; J: TRBJ2-1
DNA: TGCGCCAGCAGCGTTACAGGGGATGATACGCAGTATTTT; CDR3: CASSVTGDDTQYF; size: few; D: TRBD1; V: TRBV5-1; J: TRBJ2-3
DNA: TGTGCCTGGAGTGTAGCCTCAGGGCAGGAGACCCAGTACTTC; CDR3: CAWSVASGQETQYF; size: .; D: .; V: TRBV30; J: TRBJ2-5
DNA: TGCAGTGCTCGGGGCCCCTCTGAAGCTTTCTTT; CDR3: CSARGPSEAFF; size: .; D: .; V: TRBV20-1; J: TRBJ1-1
DNA: TGTGCCAGCAGTTCCGTCCCGAGCTATGGCTACACCTTC; CDR3: CASSSVPSYGYTF; size: few; D: .; V: TRBV12-3/TRBV12-4; J: TRBJ1-2
DNA: TGTGCCAGCATGCGGGAGTGGGACACAGATACGCAGTATTTT; CDR3: CASMREWDTDTQYF; size: .; D: TRBD2; V: TRBV11-2; J: TRBJ2-3
DNA: TGTGCCAGCAGCTTGCAGGGCGCCCAGCCCCAGCATTTT; CDR3: CASSLQGAQPQHF; size: .; D: .; V: TRBV7-9; J: TRBJ1-5
DNA: TGTGCCAGCAGGAGGGACCGACACCTTTCCTACGAGCAGTACTTC; CDR3: CASRRDRHLSYEQYF; size: .; D: .; V: TRBV4-2; J: TRBJ2-7
DNA: TGTGCCAGCAGCTTCGGGACTAGCGGGGTTTCGCGCCAAGAGACCCAGTACTTC; CDR3: CASSFGTSGVSRQETQYF; size: .; D: TRBD2; V: TRBV11-2; J: TRBJ2-5
DNA: TGCGCCAGCAGCGAAATCCGGGACTCCGGAGGGTCCTACAATGAGCAGTTCTTC; CDR3: CASSEIRDSGGSYNEQFF; size: few; D: .; V: TRBV5-1; J: TRBJ2-1
DNA: TGTGCCAGCAGTCAGTTGTATAATTCACCCCTCCACTTT; CDR3: CASSQLYNSPLHF; size: .; D: .; V: TRBV6-5; J: TRBJ1-6
DNA: TGTGCCAGCGCCGGGACAGGGTTGGGTGGCTACACCTTC; CDR3: CASAGTGLGGYTF; size: .; D: TRBD1; V: TRBV2; J: TRBJ1-2
DNA: TGCAGCGCTGGGACAGCTAATCAGCCCCAGCATTTT; CDR3: CSAGTANQPQHF; size: .; D: TRBD1; V: TRBV29-1; J: TRBJ1-5
DNA: TGTGCCAGCAGCCAAGATGTGCCGGGTGGCTACACCTTC; CDR3: CASSQDVPGGYTF; size: few; D: .; V: TRBV3-1/TRBV3-2; J: TRBJ1-2
DNA: TGTGCCATCAGTGAGCGCGGGAACACCGGGGAGCTGTTTTTT; CDR3: CAISERGNTGELFF; size: few; D: .; V: TRBV10-3; J: TRBJ2-2
DNA: TGTGCCAGCAGCCGTAGCGGGGGGGGAACAGATACGCAGTATTTT; CDR3: CASSRSGGGTDTQYF; size: .; D: TRBD2; V: TRBV7-3; J: TRBJ2-3
DNA: TGTGCCAGTAGTATCAGGGCCCTCGGGACAGGGGTGGGGGATACGCAGTATTTT; CDR3: CASSIRALGTGVGDTQYF; size: few; D: TRBD1; V: TRBV19; J: TRBJ2-3
DNA: TGTGCCACCAGTGATCCCGGACGGGGTCAAGAGACCCAGTACTTC; CDR3: CATSDPGRGQETQYF; size: few; D: .; V: TRBV24-1; J: TRBJ2-5
DNA: TGTGCCAGCAGCAAATTGCCCCCGACAGCGCTTGCAACTAATGAAAAACTGTTTTTT; CDR3: CASSKLPPTALATNEKLFF; size: .; D: .; V: TRBV21-1; J: TRBJ1-4
DNA: TGTGCCAGCAGCCAATGGGGGCCCGGGACAGGGAGCACAGATACGCAGTATTTT; CDR3: CASSQWGPGTGSTDTQYF; size: .; D: TRBD1; V: TRBV3-1/TRBV3-2; J: TRBJ2-3
DNA: TGTGCCAGCAGCCGTAGCGGGAGGGCCTACGGTGAGCAGTTCTTC; CDR3: CASSRSGRAYGEQFF; size: .; D: TRBD2; V: TRBV11-2; J: TRBJ2-1
DNA: TGCGCCAGCAGCCTGGGGACAGATCTATTTGGTAATGAAAAACTGTTTTTT; CDR3: CASSLGTDLFGNEKLFF; size: few; D: TRBD1; V: TRBV5-1; J: TRBJ1-4
DNA: TGTGCCAGCAGCTTACGGGGACAAAACACCGGGGAGCTGTTTTTT; CDR3: CASSLRGQNTGELFF; size: .; D: .; V: TRBV7-9; J: TRBJ2-2